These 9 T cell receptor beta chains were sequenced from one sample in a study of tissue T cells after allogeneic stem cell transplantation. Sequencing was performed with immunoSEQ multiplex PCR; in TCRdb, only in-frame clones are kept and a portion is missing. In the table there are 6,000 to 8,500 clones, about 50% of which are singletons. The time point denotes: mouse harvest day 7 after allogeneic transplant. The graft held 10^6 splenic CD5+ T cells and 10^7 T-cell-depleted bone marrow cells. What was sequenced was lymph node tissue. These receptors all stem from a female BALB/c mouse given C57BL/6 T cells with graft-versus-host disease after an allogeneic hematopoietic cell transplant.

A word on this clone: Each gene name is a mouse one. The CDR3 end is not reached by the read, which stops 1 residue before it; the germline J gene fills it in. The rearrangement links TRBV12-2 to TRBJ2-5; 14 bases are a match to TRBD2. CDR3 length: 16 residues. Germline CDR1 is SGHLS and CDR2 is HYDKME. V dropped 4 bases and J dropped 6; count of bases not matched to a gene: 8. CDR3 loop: CASSLGLGGRGDTQYF. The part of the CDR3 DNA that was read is TGTGCCAGCTCCCTGGGACTGGGGGGGCGCGGGGACACCCAGTAC.

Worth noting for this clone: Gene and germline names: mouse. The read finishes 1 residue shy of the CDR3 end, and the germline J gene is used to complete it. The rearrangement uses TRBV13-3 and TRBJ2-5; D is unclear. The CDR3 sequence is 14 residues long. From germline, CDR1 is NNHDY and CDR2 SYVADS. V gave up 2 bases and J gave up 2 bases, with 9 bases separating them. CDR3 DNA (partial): TGTGCCAGCAGTGAGTCGGGAGGCCAAGACACCCAGTAC. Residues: CASSESGGQDTQY. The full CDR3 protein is CASSESGGQDTQYF.

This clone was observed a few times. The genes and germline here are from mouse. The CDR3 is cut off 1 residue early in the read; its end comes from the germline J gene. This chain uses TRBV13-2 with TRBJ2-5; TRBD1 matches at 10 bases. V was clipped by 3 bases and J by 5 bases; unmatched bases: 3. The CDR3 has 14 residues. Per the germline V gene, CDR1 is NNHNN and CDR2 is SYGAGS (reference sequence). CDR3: CASGGRDRGDTQYF. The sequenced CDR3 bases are TGTGCCAGCGGTGGCCGGGACAGGGGAGACACCCAGTAC.

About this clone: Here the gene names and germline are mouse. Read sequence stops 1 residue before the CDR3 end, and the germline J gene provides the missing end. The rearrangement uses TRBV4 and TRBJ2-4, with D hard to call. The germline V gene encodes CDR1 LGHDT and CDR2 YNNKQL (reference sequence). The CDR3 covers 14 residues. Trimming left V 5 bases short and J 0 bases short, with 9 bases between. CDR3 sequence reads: CASSPTASQNTLYF. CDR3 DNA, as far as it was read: TGTGCCAGCAGCCCAACAGCTAGTCAAAACACCTTGTAC. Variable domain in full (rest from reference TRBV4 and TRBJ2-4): ETAVFQTPNYHVTQVGNEVSFNCKQTLGHDTMYWYKQDSKKLLKIMFSYNNKQLIVNETVPRRFSPQSSDKAHLNLRIKSVEPEDSAVYLCASSPTASQNTLYFGAGTRLSVL.

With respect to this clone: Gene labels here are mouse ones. CDR3 bases read: TGTGCCAGCAGTCTGACTGAGGGAGACACCCAGTAC. The encoded protein is CASSLTEGDTQY. The full CDR3 sequence reads CASSLTEGDTQYF. V and J are TRBV26 and TRBJ2-5; D is unclear. The read ends 1 residue early relative to the CDR3; the germline J gene fills the gap. This CDR3 region has 13 residues. The germline V gene encodes CDR1 KGHPV and CDR2 FQNQEV (reference sequence). Trimming took off 2 bases at V and 5 bases at J, with 8 bases between the two ends.

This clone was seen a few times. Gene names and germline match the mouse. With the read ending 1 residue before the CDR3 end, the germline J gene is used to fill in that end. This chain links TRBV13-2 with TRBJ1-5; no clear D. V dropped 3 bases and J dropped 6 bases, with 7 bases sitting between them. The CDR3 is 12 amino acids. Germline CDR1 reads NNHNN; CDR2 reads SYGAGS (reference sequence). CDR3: CASGGRFQAPLF. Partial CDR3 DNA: TGTGCCAGCGGTGGGCGGTTCCAGGCTCCGCTT.

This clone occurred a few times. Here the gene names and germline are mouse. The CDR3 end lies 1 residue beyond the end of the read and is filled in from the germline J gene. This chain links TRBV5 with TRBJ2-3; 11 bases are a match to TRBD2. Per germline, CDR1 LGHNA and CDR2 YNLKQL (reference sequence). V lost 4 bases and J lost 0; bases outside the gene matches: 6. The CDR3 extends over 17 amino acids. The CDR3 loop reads CASSPRDWGSSAETLYF. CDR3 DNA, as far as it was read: TGTGCCAGCAGCCCTCGGGACTGGGGGTCTAGTGCAGAAACGCTGTAT.

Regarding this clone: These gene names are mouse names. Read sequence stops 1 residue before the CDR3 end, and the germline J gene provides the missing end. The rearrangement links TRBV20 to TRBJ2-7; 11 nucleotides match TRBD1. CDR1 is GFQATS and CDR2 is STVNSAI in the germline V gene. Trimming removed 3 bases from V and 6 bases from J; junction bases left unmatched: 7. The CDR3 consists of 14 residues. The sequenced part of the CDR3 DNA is TGTGGTGCTAGACCCGGGACAGGGGGAGGTGAACAGTAC. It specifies CGARPGTGGGEQY. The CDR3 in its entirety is CGARPGTGGGEQYF.

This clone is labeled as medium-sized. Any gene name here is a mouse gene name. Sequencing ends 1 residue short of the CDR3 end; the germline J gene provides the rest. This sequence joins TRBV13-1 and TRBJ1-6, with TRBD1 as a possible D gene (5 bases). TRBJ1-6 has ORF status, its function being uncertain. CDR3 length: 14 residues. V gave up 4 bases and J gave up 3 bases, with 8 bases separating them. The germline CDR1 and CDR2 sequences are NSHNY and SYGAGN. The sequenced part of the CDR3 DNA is TGTGCCAGCAGTCCGGACAACTATAATTCGCCCCTCTAC. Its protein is CASSPDNYNSPLY. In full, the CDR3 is CASSPDNYNSPLYF.